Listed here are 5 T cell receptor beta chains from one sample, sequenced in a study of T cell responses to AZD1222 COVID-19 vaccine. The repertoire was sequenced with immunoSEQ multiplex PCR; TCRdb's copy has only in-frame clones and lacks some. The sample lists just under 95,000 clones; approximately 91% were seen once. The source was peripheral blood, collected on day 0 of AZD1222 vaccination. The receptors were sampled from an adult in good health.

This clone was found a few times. The CDR3 sequence: CASSSHYDRGRYNGYTF. CDR3 DNA sequence: TGTGCCAGCAGCTCCCACTATGACAGGGGGCGATACAATGGCTACACCTTC. The chain is built from TRBV3-1 (or the pseudogene TRBV3-2) and TRBJ1-2; 10 bases agree with TRBD1. V was clipped by 5 bases and J by 6 bases; unmatched bases: 15. The CDR3 consists of 17 residues. CDR1 is LGHDT, CDR2 YNNKEL, per germline (reference sequence).

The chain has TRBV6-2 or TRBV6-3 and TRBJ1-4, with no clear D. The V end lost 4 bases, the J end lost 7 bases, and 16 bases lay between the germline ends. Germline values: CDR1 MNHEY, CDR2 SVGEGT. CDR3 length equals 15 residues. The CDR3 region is CASSSFGESAEKLFF. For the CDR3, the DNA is TGTGCCAGCAGTTCCTTTGGGGAGTCGGCTGAAAAACTGTTTTTT.

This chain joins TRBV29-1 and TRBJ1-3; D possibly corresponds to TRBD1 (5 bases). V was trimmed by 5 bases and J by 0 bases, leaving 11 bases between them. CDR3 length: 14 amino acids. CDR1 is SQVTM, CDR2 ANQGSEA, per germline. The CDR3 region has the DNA TGCAGCGTTTACGGACACCTCTCTGGAAACACCATATATTTT. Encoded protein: CSVYGHLSGNTIYF.

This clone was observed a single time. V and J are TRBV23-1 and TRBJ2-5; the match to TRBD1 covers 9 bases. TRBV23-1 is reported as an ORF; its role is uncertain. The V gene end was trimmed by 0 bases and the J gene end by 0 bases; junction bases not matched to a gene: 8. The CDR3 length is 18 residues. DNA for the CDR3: TGCGCCAGCAGTCAATCGGGGCAGGGACAGGGTTACCAAGAGACCCAGTACTTC. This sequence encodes CASSQSGQGQGYQETQYF.

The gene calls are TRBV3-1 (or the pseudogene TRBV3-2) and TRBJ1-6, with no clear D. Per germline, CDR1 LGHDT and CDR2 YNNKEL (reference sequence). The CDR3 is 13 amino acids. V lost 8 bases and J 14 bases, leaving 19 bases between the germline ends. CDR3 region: CASQPPGGGALHF. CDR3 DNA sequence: TGTGCCAGCCAACCCCCTGGAGGTGGGGCCCTCCACTTT.